The clone carrying this T cell receptor beta chain was detected many times. This entry comes from a study of T-cell reconstitution after alpha-beta-depleted transplantation in children. Using unique molecular identifiers, the investigators prepared the TCRbeta library. A single record per CDR3 protein comes from TCRdb applying MiXCR to the PCR reads. The sample yields roughly 200,000 distinct CDR3 sequences, more than 12% seen once. This CDR3 has 15 amino acids. V dropped 5 bases and J dropped 0; count of bases not matched to a gene: 6. The germline gives CDR1 SGHTA, CDR2 FQGNSA. The clonotype was recovered from a human donor who donated a stem cell graft to a child with acute lymphoblastic leukemia. J is TRBJ2-7 and V is TRBV7-2; 8 nucleotides line up with TRBD2. The sequenced sample was PBMCs from the stem cell graft donor, obtained from the stem cell graft. The CDR3 protein is CASSLRGAASYEQYF. The CDR3 DNA sequence: TGTGCCAGCAGCCTGCGGGGGGCGGCCTCCTACGAGCAGTACTTC.